This TCR beta chain was profiled in a study of CXCR3-negative and CXCR3-positive naive CD8 T cells (dated by TCRdb to between 2017 and 2020). About the full investigation: Roughly 140 million TRB reads were obtained in total, roughly 1.5 +/- 0.3 million reads per library. Diversity and physicochemical repertoire analyses covered eleven to twelve donors pooled from two independent experiments. For the TRBV-TRBJ cluster analysis, the naive subsets came from 5 donors, while the memory cells came from 3 donors. General findings and caveats noted by the study authors: TRB CDR3s from CXCR3-positive naive cells showed higher hydrophobicity (lower Kidera factor 4), lower energy, and higher strength and volume indices than CXCR3-negative naive cells. TRBV-TRBJ usage was similar between naive CXCR3-negative and CXCR3-positive cells from the same donor, while memory cells showed distinct patterns. Freshly isolated PBMCs were used for most assays because CXCR3 expression partially decreased after cryopreservation. Because surface CD5, which is linked to self-reactivity in mice, was comparable between the naive subsets, TCR interaction strength was also inferred from the physicochemical properties of TRB CDR3s. Comparably high repertoire diversity was found in both naive subsets, whereas much lower repertoire diversity was found in memory CD8+ T cells.

As for this clonotype: Its recognized antigen is unknown.

This sample was sequenced with a NextSeq 550. The Human TCR Profiling Kit (MiLaboratory) was used to prepare UMI-labeled 5' RACE TRB cDNA libraries. The full amount of extracted RNA was used for cDNA synthesis, and the full amount of resulting cDNA was used for PCR amplification. Libraries were prepared in parallel with an identical number of PCR cycles. On the authors' methods: With a requirement of at least two reads per UMI, MIGEC and MiXCR extracted about 50,000 +/- 10,000 unique UMI-labeled TRB cDNA molecules per library. On average, approximately 40,000 +/- 10,000 functional in-frame TRB CDR3 nucleotide clonotypes lacking stop codons were found per library. After downsampling to 5000 UMI-labeled TRB molecules per sample, diversity metrics, including normalized Shannon-Wiener and Chao1, were computed in VDJtools. Clonotype-size-weighted physicochemical properties of the central five CDR3 residues (interaction energy, strength, volume and Kidera factor 4) were computed in VDJtools. TCRdb reprocessed the reads and provides one entry for every CDR3 protein sequence; no DNA is given. Clone size and V and J calls follow TCRdb, not the original study. In this sample's table one finds 90,000 to 150,000 distinct CDR3 sequences. About 0.34% of the sample comes from the top ten.

For every CD8+ T cell subset, 300,000 cells were flow-sorted straight into RLT lysis buffer, and each subset was sorted in triplicate. Naive CD8+ T cells were defined stringently as CD45RO-CCR7+CD27+CD95- to exclude memory contaminants. Peripheral blood mononuclear cells were isolated from buffy coats by standard density gradient centrifugation. Naive CXCR3-negative and CXCR3-positive CD8+ T cells were flow-sorted using a FACSAria III. An RNeasy Mini Kit was used to extract total RNA from the sorted cells. From the cysteine up to the phenylalanine, the CDR3 has a length of 12 residues. No DNA has been recorded. For CDR1 and CDR2, the germline V gene lists SGHNT and YENEEA.

The sequence was obtained from a human donor in good health. Some clones in this sample may be carry-over from other donors' samples. The chain couples TRBV11-3 to TRBJ2-2. Sequenced material: naive CXCR3+ CD8+ T cells from blood. The cell subset or site label of this sample denotes: CD45RO-CCR7+CD27+CD95- naive CD8+ T cells expressing CXCR3 (TNR3+). CDR3 reads: CASSPDTGELFF. Reference TRBV11-3 and TRBJ2-2 proteins supply the regions before and after the CDR3; the full variable domain is: EAGVVQSPRYKIIEKKQPVAFWCNPISGHNTLYWYLQNLGQGPELLIRYENEEAVDDSQLPKDRFSAERLKGVDSTLKIQPAELGDSAVYLCASSPDTGELFFGEGSRLTVL.